The clone carrying this T cell receptor (beta chain) appeared a few times. The antigen remains unidentified. The trim removed 3 bases at V and 3 bases at J, leaving 8 bases unmatched. Looked up from germline, CDR1 is DFQATT and CDR2 is SNEGSKA (reference sequence). This CDR3 is 15 amino acids long. These data belong to a study of CD8 T cells in ankylosing spondylitis. Study observations and caveats: Reportedly, matched ankylosing spondylitis synovial fluid was significantly enriched for disease-linked clones. Reactive arthritis synovial fluid and blood previously showed some of these motif variants. Researchers report that disease-linked clones proved CD8+ and relatively rare in peripheral blood. What appeared characteristic of ankylosing spondylitis blood was a TCR beta motif of several highly homologous variants.

TCR beta libraries were made by quantitative 5'-RACE with molecular barcodes. TCRdb redid the calling of the 5' RACE reads with MiXCR, one entry per CDR3 protein. Among some 700,000 distinct CDR3 sequences listed, about 20% were seen once. The origin of this receptor is a male donor with ankylosing spondylitis. This chain uses TRBV20-1 with TRBJ2-7, with 10 bases aligning to TRBD2. The sample was blood, either unsorted or a sorted T cell fraction (not recorded which). Here the CDR3 DNA reads TGCAGTGCTAGCCCCCCCCTAGCGGGAGACTACGAGCAGTACTTC. Translating gives CSASPPLAGDYEQYF.